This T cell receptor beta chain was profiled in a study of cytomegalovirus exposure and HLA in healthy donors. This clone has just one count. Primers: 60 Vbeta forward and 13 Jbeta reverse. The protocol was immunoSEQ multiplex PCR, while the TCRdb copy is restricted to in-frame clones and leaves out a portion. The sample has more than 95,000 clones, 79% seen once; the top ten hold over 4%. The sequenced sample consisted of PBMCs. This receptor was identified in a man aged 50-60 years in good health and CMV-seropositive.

The CDR3 is CAISGAAGVSTDTQYF. The CDR3 DNA reads as TGTGCCATCAGTGGGGCAGCGGGAGTGAGCACAGATACGCAGTATTTT. The rearrangement uses TRBV10-3 and TRBJ2-3; 8 bases align to TRBD2. Germline CDR1 is ENHRY and CDR2 is SYGVKD. Trimming took 4 bases from V and 0 from J; bases not matched to a gene: 6. The length of the CDR3 is 16 residues.